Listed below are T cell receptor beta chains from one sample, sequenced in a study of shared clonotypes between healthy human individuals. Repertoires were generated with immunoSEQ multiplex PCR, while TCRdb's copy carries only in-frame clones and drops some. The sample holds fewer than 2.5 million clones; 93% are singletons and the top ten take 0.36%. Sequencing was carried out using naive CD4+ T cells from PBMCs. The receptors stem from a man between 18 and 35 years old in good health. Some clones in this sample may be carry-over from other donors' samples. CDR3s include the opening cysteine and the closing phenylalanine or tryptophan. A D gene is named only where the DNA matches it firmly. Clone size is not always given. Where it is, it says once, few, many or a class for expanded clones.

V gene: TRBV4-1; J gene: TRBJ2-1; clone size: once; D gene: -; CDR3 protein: CASSQVLDYNEQFF; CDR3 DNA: TGCGCCAGCAGCCAAGTTTTAGACTACAATGAGCAGTTCTTC
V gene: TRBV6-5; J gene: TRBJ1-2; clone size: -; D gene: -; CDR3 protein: CASSYSGQGYGYTF; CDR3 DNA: TGTGCCAGCAGTTACTCCGGCCAAGGGTATGGCTACACCTTC
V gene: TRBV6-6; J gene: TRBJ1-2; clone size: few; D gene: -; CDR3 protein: CASSPTGDGYTF; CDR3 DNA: TGTGCCAGCAGTCCGACAGGAGATGGCTACACCTTC
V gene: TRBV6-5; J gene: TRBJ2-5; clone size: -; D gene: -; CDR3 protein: CASRPRTAQETQYF; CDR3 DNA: TGTGCCAGCAGACCACGGACAGCCCAAGAGACCCAGTACTTC
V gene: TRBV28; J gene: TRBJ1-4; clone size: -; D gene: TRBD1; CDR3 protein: CASSPGGSVNEKLFF; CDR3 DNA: TGTGCCAGCAGCCCAGGGGGTTCAGTTAATGAAAAACTGTTTTTT
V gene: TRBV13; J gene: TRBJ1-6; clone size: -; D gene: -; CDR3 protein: CASSLGLAGSYNSPLHF; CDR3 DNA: TGTGCCAGCAGCTTAGGCCTGGCGGGCTCCTATAATTCACCCCTCCACTTT
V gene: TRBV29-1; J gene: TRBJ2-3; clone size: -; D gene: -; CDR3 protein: CSVDVGAADTQYF; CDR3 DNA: TGCAGCGTCGACGTAGGGGCAGCGGATACGCAGTATTTT
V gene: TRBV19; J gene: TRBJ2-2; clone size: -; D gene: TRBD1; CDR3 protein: CASSIDLGTARSGELFF; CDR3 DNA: TGTGCCAGTAGTATAGATCTCGGGACAGCAAGGTCCGGGGAGCTGTTTTTT
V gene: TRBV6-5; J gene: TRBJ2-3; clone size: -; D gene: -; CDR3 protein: CASHSGRGTDTQYF; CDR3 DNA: TGTGCCAGCCATAGCGGCCGAGGTACAGATACGCAGTATTTT
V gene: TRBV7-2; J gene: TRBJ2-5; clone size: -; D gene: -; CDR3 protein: CASSLSGAHETQYF; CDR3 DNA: TGTGCCAGCAGCTTGAGCGGAGCCCATGAGACCCAGTACTTC
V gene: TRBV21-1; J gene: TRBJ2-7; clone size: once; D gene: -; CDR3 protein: CASSKALGGEQYF; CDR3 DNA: TGTGCCAGCAGCAAAGCGCTGGGCGGGGAGCAGTACTTC
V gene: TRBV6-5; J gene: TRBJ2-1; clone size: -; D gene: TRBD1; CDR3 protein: CASTSGQGSEQFF; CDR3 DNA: TGTGCCAGCACTTCCGGACAGGGGAGTGAGCAGTTCTTC